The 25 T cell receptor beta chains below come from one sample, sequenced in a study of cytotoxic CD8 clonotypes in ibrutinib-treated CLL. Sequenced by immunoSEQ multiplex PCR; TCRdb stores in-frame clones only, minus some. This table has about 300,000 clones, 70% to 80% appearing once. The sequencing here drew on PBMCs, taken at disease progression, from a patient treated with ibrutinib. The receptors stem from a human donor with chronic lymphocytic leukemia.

Here the CDR3 reads CASGLWANQPQHF. The CDR3 DNA is TGTGCTAGTGGTTTGTGGGCTAATCAGCCCCAGCATTTT. The genes are TRBV12-5 and TRBJ1-5; D not certain. Germline values: CDR1 LGHNT, CDR2 FRNRAP. Trimming cost V 2 bases and J 4 bases, with 6 bases left between them. The CDR3 has 13 residues. The entire variable domain, with the rest obtained from reference TRBV12-5 and TRBJ1-5, is as follows: DARVTQTPRHKVTEMGQEVTMRCQPILGHNTVFWYRQTMMQGLELLAYFRNRAPLDDSGMPKDRFSAEMPDATLATLKIQPSEPRDSAVYFCASGLWANQPQHFGDGTRLSIL.

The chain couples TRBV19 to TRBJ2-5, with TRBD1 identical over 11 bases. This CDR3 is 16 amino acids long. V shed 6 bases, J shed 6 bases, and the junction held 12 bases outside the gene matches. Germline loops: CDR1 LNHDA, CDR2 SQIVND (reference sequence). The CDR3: CASSHTGTGGGKTQYF. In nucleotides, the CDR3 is TGTGCCAGTAGCCATACCGGGACAGGGGGGGGAAAGACCCAGTACTTC.

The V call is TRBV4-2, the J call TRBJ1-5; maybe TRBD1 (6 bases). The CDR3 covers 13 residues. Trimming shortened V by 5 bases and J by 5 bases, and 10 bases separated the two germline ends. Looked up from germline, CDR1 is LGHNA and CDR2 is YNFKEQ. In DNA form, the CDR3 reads TGTGCCAGCAGCACCAGGACAGATCAGCCCCAGCATTTT. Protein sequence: CASSTRTDQPQHF.

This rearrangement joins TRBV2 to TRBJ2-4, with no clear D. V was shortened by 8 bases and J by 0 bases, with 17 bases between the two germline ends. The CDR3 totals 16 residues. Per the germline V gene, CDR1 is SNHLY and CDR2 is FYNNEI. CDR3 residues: CASGSMSALAKNIQYF. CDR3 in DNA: TGTGCCAGCGGTTCTATGTCCGCACTAGCCAAAAACATTCAGTACTTC. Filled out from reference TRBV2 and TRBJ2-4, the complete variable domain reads EPEVTQTPSHQVTQMGQEVILRCVPISNHLYFYWYRQILGQKVEFLVSFYNNEISEKSEIFDDQFSVERPDGSNFTLKIRSTKLEDSAMYFCASGSMSALAKNIQYFGAGTRLSVL.

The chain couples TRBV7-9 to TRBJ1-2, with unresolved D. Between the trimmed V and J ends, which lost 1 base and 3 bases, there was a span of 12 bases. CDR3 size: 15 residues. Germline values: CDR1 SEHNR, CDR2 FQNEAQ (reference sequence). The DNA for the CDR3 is TGTGCCAGCAGCTTAGACGAGGGCGCCGACTATGGCTACACCTTC. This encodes CASSLDEGADYGYTF.

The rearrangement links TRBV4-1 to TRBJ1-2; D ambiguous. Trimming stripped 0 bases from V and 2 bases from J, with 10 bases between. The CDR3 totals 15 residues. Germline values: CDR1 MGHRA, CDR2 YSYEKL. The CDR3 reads CASSQDVGENYGYTF. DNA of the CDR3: TGCGCCAGCAGCCAAGATGTGGGAGAGAACTATGGCTACACCTTC.

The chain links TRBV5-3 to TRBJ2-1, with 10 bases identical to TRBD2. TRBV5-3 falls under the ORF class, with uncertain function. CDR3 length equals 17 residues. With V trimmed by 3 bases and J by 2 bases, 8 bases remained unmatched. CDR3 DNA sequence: TGTGCCAGAAGCTCCGTGTATACTAGCGGGACCTACAATGAGCAGTTCTTC. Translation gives CARSSVYTSGTYNEQFF.

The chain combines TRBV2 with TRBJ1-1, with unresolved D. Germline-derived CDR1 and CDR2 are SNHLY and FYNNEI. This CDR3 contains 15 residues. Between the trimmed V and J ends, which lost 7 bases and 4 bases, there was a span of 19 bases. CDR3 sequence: CASNLRSGVGTEAFF. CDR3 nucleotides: TGTGCCAGCAACCTACGTTCGGGCGTGGGCACTGAAGCTTTCTTT.

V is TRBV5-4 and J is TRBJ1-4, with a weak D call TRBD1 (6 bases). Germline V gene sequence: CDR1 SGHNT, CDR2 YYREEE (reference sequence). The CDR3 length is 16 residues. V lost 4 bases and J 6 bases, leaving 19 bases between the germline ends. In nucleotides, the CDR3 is TGTGCCAGCAGCCTTACAACAGGGCCCGGAGATGAAAAACTGTTTTTT. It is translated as CASSLTTGPGDEKLFF.

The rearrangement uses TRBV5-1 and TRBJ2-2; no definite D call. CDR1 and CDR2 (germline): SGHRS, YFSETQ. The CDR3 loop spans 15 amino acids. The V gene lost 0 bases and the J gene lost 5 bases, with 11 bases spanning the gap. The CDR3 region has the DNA TGCGCCAGCAGCTTGGACTCTGGTCTAACCGGGGAGCTGTTTTTT. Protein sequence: CASSLDSGLTGELFF.

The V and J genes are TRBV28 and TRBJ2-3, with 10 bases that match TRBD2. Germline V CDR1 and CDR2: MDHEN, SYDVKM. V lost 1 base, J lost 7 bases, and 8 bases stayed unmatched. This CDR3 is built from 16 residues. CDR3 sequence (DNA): TGTGCCAGCAGTTTATCGAGCGGGAGGGCCTCAAATACGCAGTATTTT. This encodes CASSLSSGRASNTQYF.

The CDR3 loop is CASSLTSGRYNEQFF. As DNA, the CDR3 is TGTGCCAGCAGCTTAACTAGCGGGAGGTACAATGAGCAGTTCTTC. The chain joins TRBV7-9 to TRBJ2-1, with 12 positions matching TRBD2. V was pared by 2 bases and J by 4 bases, with 0 bases of the junction left unmatched. Germline CDR1 is SEHNR and CDR2 is FQNEAQ (reference sequence). The CDR3 runs 15 residues.

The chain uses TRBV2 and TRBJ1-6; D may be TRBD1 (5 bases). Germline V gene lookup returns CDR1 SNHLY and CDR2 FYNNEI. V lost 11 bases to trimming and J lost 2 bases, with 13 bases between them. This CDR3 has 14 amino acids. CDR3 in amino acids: CAESRGAYNSPLHF. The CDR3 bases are TGTGCCGAATCTCGGGGGGCCTATAATTCACCCCTCCACTTT.

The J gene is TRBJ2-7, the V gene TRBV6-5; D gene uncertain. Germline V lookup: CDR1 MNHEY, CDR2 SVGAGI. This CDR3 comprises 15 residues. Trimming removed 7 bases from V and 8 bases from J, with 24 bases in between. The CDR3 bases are TGTGCCAGCATGAGGTCGCCGGCCCTACCATACAAGCAGTACTTC. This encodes CASMRSPALPYKQYF.

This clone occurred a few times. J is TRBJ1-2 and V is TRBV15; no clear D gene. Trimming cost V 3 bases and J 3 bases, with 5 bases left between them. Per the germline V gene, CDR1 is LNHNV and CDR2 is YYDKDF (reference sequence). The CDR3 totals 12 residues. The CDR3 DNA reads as TGTGCCACCAGCAGGAGGGACTATGGCTACACCTTC. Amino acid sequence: CATSRRDYGYTF.

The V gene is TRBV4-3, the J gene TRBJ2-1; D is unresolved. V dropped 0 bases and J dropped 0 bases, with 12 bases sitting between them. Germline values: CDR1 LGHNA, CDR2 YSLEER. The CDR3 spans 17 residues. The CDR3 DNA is TGCGCCAGCAGCCAAGATGGCAGAAGAAGCTCCTACAATGAGCAGTTCTTC. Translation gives CASSQDGRRSSYNEQFF.

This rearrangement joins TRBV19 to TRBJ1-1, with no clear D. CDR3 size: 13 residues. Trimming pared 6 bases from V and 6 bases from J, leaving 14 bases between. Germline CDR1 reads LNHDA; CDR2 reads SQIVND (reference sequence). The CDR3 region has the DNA TGTGCCAGTAGCCTAAAGCCGGGTGCTGAAGCTTTCTTT. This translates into CASSLKPGAEAFF.

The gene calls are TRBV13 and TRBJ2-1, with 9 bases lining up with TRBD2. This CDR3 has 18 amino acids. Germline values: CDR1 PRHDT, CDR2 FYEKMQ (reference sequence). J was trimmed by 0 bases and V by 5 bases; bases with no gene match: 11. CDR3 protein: CASSPSGTSRSSYNEQFF. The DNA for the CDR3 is TGTGCCAGCAGCCCATCCGGGACTAGCAGGAGCTCCTACAATGAGCAGTTCTTC. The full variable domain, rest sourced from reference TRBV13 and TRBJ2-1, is AAGVIQSPRHLIKEKRETATLKCYPIPRHDTVYWYQQGPGQDPQFLISFYEKMQSDKGSIPDRFSAQQFSDYHSELNMSSLELGDSALYFCASSPSGTSRSSYNEQFFGPGTRLTVL.

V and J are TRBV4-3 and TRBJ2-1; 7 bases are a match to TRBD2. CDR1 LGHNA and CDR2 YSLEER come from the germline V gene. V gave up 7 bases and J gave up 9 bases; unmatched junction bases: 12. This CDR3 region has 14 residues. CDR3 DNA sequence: TGCGCCAGCACGAATATAGCGGGCCTTGGTGAGCAGTTCTTC. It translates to CASTNIAGLGEQFF.

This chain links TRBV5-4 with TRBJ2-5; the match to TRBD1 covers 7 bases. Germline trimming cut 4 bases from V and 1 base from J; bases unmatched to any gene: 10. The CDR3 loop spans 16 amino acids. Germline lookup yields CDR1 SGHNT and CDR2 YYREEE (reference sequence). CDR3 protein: CASSKPHRDSQETQYF. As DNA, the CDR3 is TGTGCCAGCAGCAAGCCCCACCGGGACAGCCAAGAGACCCAGTACTTC.

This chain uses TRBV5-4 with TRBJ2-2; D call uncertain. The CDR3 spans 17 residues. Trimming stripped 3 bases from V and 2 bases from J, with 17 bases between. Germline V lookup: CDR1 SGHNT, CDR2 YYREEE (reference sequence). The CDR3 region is CASSYSLAGQNTGELFF. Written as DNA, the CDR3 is TGTGCCAGCAGCTACTCCCTGGCCGGGCAAAACACCGGGGAGCTGTTTTTT.

The CDR3 is CASSASSGSLRNTEAFF. CDR3 nucleotides: TGTGCCAGCAGCGCGTCCTCGGGTTCCCTACGAAACACTGAAGCTTTCTTT. V gene TRBV9 combines with J gene TRBJ1-1; D gene unclear. The CDR3 spans 17 residues. The germline V gene has CDR1 SGDLS and CDR2 YYNGEE. V gave up 3 bases and J gave up 2 bases, with 20 bases separating them.

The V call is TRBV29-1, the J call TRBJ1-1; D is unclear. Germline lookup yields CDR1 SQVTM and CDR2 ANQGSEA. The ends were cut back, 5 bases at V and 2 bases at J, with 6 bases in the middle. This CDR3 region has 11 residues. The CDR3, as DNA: TGCAGCGTTACCCTAAACACTGAAGCTTTCTTT. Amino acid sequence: CSVTLNTEAFF.

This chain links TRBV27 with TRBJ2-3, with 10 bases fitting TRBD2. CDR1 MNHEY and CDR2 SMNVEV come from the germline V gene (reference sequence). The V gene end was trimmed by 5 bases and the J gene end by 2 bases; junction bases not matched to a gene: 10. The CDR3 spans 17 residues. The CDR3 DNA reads TGTGCCAGCAGTCCGCTACGACTAGCGGGTATCACAGATACGCAGTATTTT. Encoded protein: CASSPLRLAGITDTQYF.

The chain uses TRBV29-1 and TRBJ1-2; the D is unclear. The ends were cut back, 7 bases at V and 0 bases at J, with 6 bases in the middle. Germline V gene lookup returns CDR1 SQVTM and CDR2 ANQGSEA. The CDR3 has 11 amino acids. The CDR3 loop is CSAGSNYGYTF. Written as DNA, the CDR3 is TGCAGCGCTGGATCTAACTATGGCTACACCTTC.